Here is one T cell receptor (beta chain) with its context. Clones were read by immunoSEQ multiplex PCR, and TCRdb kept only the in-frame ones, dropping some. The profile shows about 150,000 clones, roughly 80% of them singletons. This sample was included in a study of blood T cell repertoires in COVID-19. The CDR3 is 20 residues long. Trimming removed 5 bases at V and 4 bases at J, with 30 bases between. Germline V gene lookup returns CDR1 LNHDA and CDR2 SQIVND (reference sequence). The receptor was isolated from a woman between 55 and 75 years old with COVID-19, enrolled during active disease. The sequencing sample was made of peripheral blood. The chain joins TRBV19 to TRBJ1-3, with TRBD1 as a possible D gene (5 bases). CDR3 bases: TGTGCCAGTAGTGCTGTCCGGGCCAAGGGGAAGCTAGTTGCGGGAAACACCATATATTTT. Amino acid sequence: CASSAVRAKGKLVAGNTIYF. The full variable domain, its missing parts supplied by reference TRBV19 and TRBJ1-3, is DGGITQSPKYLFRKEGQNVTLSCEQNLNHDAMYWYRQDPGQGLRLIYYSQIVNDFQKGDIAEGYSVSREKKESFPLTVTSAQKNPTAFYLCASSAVRAKGKLVAGNTIYFGEGSWLTVV.